The clone carrying this T cell receptor beta chain was seen once. Original data processing: Reference gene primer amplification gave estimated nucleated cell counts. Libraries were prepared by immunoSEQ multiplex PCR; TCRdb keeps only in-frame clonotypes and omits some of them. V and J calls and clone size are those listed in that table; D and trimming were worked out from the DNA. Of around 140,000 clones in the sample, 84% were seen once. The CDR3 contains 18 residues. V lost 4 bases to trimming and J lost 0 bases; unmatched junction nucleotides: 8. The germline CDR1 and CDR2 sequences are LGHNA and YNFKEQ. These data are taken from a study of blood T cell repertoires in COVID-19. Study context: Italy, Spain and the United States were the sources of the convalescent and acute COVID-19 samples. In each case, the material was cDNA or gDNA derived from T cells, B-cell-depleted T cells, or PBMCs.

Material for sequencing was peripheral blood. This receptor was taken from a man in his 60s with acute or convalescent COVID-19. The chain uses TRBV4-2 and TRBJ2-4; TRBD2 matches at 11 bases. The CDR3 is CASSPDRTSGLAKNIQYF. CDR3 DNA sequence: TGTGCCAGCAGCCCCGACCGGACTAGCGGGTTAGCCAAAAACATTCAGTACTTC.